Described below is a single T cell receptor beta chain sequence and its context. TCRdb's table, derived via immunoSEQ multiplex PCR, lists solely in-frame clones and lacks some. The table has approximately 330,000 clones, about 80% seen once. This sample is drawn from a study of cytotoxic CD8 clonotypes in ibrutinib-treated CLL. About the research overall: Response samples came after a median approximately twelve months of treatment, range 6 to 36. Mean values per sample were 255,043 productive templates and tens of thousands of productive rearrangements.

Germline-derived CDR1 and CDR2 are SGHDT and YYEEEE. V lost 4 bases and J lost 8, with 9 bases in between. The CDR3 has 12 amino acids. The receptor's source is a human donor with chronic lymphocytic leukemia. The J gene is TRBJ2-2, the V gene TRBV5-6; D gene unclear. The sequenced sample was PBMCs, obtained before ibrutinib treatment. CDR3 protein: CASSLPIGELFF. For the CDR3, the DNA is TGTGCCAGCAGCCTGCCAATAGGGGAGCTGTTTTTT.